This record concerns one T cell receptor beta chain sequence. As yet, its antigen is unknown. The data derive from a study of beta chain features in type 1 diabetes. Findings and caveats of the study: Patients showed naive, central memory and Treg TCRB repertoires that appeared more similar than those of healthy donors.

Expressed TCRB transcripts were sequenced after all isolated RNA was converted to cDNA. The data were produced by immunoSEQ multiplex PCR, yet TCRdb's version contains in-frame clones alone and is incomplete. The sample contains more than 300,000 clones, more than 12% of which appear only once. Sorting based on CD45RO/CCR7/CD25/CD127/CD95/CD27 separated CD4+ naive, central memory, regulatory and stem cell-like memory cells. This CDR3 contains 16 residues. Trimming cost V 3 bases and J 2 bases, with 14 bases left between them. Germline V gene lookup returns CDR1 LNHNV and CDR2 YYDKDF (reference sequence).

Material: naive CD4+ T cells from blood. This TCR derives from a woman under 30 in good health. The chain carries TRBV15 and TRBJ1-5, with TRBD1 as a possible D gene (5 bases). Here the CDR3 DNA reads TGTGCCACCAGCAGGGAGGGGAGACGGGGCAATCAGCCCCAGCATTTT. Translating it yields CATSREGRRGNQPQHF.